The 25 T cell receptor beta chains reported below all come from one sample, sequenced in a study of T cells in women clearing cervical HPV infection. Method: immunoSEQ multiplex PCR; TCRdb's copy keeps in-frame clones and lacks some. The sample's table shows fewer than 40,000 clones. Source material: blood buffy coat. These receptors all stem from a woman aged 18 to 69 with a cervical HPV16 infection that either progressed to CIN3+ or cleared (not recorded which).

This CDR3 is CASSLGLAGAHVTGELFF. The CDR3 bases that were read are TGTGCCAGTAGTCTGGGACTAGCGGGGGCACACGTCACCGGGGAG. This chain joins TRBV19 and TRBJ2-2; TRBD2 matches at 14 bases. The read ends 3 residues early relative to the CDR3; the germline J gene fills the gap. CDR1 LNHDA and CDR2 SQIVND come from the germline V gene (reference sequence). CDR3 length equals 18 residues. Trimming took 5 bases from V and 4 from J; bases not matched to a gene: 9.

The CDR3 loop is CASSAGEGGTDTQYF. The CDR3 bases that were read are TGTGCCAGCAGCGCGGGGGAGGGCGGCACAGATACG. This chain joins TRBV6-4 and TRBJ2-3; 7 nucleotides agree with TRBD2. Read sequence stops 3 residues before the CDR3 end, and the germline J gene provides the missing end. V was clipped by 6 bases and J by 1 base; unmatched bases: 7. The CDR3 spans 15 residues. Germline V gene lookup returns CDR1 MRHNA and CDR2 SNTAGT.

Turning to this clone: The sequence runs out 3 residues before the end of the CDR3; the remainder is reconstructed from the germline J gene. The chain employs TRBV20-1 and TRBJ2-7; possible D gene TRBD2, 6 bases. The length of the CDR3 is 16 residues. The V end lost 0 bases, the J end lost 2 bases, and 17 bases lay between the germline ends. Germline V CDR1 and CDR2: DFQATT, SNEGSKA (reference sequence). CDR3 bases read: TGCAGTGCTAGAGATCTGGGGGGAACTTATCCCTACGAG. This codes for CSARDLGGTYPYE. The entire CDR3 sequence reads CSARDLGGTYPYEQYF.

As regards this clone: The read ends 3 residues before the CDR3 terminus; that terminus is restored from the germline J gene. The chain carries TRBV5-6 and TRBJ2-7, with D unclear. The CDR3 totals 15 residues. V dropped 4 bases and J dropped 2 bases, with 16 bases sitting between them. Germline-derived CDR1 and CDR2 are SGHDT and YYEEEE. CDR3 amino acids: CASSPSEAPAYEQYF. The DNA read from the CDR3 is TGTGCCAGCAGCCCAAGCGAGGCCCCCGCCTACGAG.

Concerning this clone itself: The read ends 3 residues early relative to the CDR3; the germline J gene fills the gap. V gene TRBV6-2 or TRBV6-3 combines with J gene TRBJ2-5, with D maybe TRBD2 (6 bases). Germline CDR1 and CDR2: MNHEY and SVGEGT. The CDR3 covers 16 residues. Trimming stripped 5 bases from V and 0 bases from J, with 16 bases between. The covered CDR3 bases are TGTGCCAGCAGTCCTGGGATAGCGGCCTACCAAGAGACC. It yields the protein CASSPGIAAYQET. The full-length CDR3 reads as CASSPGIAAYQETQYF.

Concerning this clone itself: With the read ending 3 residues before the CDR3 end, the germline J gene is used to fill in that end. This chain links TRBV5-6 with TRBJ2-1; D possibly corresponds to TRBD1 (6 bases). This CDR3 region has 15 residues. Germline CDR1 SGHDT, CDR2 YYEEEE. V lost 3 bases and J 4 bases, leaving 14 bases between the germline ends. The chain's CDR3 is CASSSAGTYYNEQFF. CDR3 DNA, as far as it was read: TGTGCCAGCAGCTCCGCCGGGACATATTACAATGAG.

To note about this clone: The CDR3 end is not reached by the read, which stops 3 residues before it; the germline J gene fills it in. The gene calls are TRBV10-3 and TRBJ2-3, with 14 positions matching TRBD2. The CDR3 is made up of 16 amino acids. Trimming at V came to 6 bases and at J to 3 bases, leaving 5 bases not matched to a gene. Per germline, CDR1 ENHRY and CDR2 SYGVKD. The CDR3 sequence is CAISRLAGGPTDTQYF. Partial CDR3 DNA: TGTGCCATCAGCAGACTAGCGGGAGGGCCAACAGATACG.

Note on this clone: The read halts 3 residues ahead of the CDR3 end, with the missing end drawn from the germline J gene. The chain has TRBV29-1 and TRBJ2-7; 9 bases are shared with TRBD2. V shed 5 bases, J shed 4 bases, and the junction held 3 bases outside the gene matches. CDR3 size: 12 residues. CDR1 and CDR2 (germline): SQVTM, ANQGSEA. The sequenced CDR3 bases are TGCAGCGTTTCGGGACTAGCTTACGAG. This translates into CSVSGLAYE. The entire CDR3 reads CSVSGLAYEQYF.

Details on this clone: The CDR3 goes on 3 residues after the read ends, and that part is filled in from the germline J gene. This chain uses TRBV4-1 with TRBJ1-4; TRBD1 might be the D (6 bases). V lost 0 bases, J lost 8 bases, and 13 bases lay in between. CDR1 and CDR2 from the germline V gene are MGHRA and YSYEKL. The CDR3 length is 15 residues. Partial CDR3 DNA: TGCGCCAGCAGCCAAGATCGAACAGGGAGGGAAAAA. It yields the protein CASSQDRTGREK. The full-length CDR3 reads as CASSQDRTGREKLFF.

The sequenced CDR3 bases are TGTGCCAGCAGCTTGGACAGGGGCGGCACTGAA. Amino acid sequence: CASSLDRGGTE. The whole CDR3 is CASSLDRGGTEAFF. The genes are TRBV5-6 and TRBJ1-1, with 7 bases lining up with TRBD1. Coverage ceases 3 residues before the CDR3 finishes, and the germline J gene fills in the end. The CDR3 is 14 amino acids. Looked up from germline, CDR1 is SGHDT and CDR2 is YYEEEE. The V segment lost 0 bases and the J segment 4 bases; nucleotides outside the gene matches: 3.

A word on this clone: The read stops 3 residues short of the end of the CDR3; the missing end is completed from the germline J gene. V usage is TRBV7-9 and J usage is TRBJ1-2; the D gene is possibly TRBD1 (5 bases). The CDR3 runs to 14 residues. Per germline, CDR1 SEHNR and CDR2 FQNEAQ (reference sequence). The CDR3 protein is CASSSGLAVYDYTF. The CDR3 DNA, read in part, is TGTGCCAGCAGCTCGGGACTAGCAGTTTACGAC. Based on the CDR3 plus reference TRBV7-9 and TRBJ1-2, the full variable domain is DTGVSQNPRHKITKRGQNVTFRCDPISEHNRLYWYRQTLGQGPEFLTYFQNEAQLEKSRLLSDRFSAERPKGSFSTLEIQRTEQGDSAMYLCASSSGLAVYDYTFGSGTRLTVV.

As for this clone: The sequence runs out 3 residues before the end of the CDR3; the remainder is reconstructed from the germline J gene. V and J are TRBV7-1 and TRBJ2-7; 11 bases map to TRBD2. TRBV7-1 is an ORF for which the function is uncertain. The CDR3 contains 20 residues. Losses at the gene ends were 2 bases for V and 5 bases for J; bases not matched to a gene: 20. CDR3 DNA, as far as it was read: TGTGCCAGCAGCTCACAAGGCGGGGGCGGGGTAGCGGGAGGGCCGCACGAG. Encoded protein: CASSSQGGGGVAGGPHE. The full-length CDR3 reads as CASSSQGGGGVAGGPHEQYF.

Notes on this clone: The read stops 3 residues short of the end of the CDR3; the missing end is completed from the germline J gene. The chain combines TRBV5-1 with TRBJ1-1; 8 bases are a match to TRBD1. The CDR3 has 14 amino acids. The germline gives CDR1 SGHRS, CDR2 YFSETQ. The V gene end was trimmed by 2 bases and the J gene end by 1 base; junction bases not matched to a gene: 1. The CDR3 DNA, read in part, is TGCGCCAGCAGCTTCGGGACAGGGAACACTGAA. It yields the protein CASSFGTGNTE. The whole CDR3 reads CASSFGTGNTEAFF.

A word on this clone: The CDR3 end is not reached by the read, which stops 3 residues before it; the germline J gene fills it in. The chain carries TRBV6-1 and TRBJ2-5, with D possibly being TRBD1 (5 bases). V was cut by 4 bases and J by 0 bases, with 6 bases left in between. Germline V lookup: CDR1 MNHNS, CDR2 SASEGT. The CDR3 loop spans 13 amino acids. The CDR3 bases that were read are TGTGCCAGCAGTGTGGACAACCAAGAGACC. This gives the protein CASSVDNQET. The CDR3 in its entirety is CASSVDNQETQYF.

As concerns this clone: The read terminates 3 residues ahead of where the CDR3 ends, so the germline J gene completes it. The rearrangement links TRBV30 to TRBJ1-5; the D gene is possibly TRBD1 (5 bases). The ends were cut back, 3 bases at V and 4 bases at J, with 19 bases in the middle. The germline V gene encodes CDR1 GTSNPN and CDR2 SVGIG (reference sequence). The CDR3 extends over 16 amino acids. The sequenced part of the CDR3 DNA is TGTGCCTGGAGCCAACCCTCCGGTAAGGGGAATCAGCCC. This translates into CAWSQPSGKGNQP. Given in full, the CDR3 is CAWSQPSGKGNQPQHF.

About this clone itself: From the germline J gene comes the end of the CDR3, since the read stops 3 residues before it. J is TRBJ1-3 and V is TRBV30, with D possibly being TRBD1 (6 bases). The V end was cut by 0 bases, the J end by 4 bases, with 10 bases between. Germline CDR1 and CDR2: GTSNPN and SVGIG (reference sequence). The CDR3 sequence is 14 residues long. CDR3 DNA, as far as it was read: TGTGCCTGGAGTGTACTGGACAGCGGAAACACC. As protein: CAWSVLDSGNT. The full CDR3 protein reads CAWSVLDSGNTIYF.

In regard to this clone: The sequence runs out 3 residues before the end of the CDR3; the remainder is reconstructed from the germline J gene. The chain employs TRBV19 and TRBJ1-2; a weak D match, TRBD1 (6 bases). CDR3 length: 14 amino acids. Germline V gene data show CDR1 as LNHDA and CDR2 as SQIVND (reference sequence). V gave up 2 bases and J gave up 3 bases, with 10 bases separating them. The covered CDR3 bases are TGTGCCAGTAGTATAACACAGGGAGACTATGGC. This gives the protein CASSITQGDYG. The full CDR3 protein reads CASSITQGDYGYTF.

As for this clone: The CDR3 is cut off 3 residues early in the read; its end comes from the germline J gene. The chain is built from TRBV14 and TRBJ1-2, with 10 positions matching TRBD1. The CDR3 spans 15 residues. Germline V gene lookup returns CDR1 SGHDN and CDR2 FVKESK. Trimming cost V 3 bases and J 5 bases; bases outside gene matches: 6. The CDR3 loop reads CASSHPGQGVYGYTF. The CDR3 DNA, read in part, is TGTGCCAGCAGCCACCCTGGACAGGGGGTGTATGGC. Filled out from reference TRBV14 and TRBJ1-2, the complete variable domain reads EAGVTQFPSHSVIEKGQTVTLRCDPISGHDNLYWYRRVMGKEIKFLLHFVKESKQDESGMPNNRFLAERTGGTYSTLKVQPAELEDSGVYFCASSHPGQGVYGYTFGSGTRLTVV.

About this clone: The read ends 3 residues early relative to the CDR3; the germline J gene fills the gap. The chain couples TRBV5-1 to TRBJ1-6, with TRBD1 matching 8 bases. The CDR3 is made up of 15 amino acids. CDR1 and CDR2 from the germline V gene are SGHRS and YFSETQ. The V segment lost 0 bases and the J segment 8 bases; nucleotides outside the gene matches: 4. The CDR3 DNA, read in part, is TGCGCCAGCAGCTTGGCGACAGGGGAAGATTCACCC. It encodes CASSLATGEDSP. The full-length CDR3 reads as CASSLATGEDSPLHF.

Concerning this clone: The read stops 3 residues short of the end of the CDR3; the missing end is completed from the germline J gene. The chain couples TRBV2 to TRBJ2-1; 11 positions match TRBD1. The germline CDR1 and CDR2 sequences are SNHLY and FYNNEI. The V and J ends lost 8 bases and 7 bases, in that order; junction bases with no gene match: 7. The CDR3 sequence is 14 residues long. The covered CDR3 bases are TGTGCCAGCGGCCGGGACAGGGGGTTTAATGAG. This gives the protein CASGRDRGFNE. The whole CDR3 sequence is CASGRDRGFNEQFF.

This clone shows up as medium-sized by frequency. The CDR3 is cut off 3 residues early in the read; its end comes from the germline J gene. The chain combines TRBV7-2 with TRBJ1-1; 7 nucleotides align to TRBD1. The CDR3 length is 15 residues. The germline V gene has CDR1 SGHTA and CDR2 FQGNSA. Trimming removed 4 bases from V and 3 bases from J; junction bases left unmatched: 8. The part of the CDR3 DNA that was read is TGTGCCAGCAGCTCGACAGGGAAGGGACACACTGAA. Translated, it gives CASSSTGKGHTE. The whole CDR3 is CASSSTGKGHTEAFF.

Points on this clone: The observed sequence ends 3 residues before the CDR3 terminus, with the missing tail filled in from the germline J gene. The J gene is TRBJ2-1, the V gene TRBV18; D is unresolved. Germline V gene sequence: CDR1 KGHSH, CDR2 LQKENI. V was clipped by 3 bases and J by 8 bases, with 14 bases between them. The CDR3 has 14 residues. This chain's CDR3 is CASSPRPGRDEQFF. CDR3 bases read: TGTGCCAGCTCACCCCGTCCCGGTCGGGATGAG.

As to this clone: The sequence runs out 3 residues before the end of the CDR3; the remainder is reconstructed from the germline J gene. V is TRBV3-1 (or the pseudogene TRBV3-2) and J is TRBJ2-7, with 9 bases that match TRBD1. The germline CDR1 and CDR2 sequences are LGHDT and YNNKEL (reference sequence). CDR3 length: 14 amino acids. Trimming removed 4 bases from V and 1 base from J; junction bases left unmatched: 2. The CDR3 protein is CASSLGTGSYEQYF. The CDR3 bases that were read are TGTGCCAGCAGCCTTGGGACAGGGTCCTACGAG.

The sequenced CDR3 bases are TGCAGTGCTAGGGGGGCTAGGGAGGCAGATACG. It yields the protein CSARGAREADT. The whole CDR3 protein is CSARGAREADTQYF. This chain links TRBV20-1 with TRBJ2-3, with D possibly being TRBD1 or TRBD2 (6 bases each). The read ends 3 residues before the CDR3 terminus; that terminus is restored from the germline J gene. The germline V and J ends were trimmed by 3 bases and 4 bases, with 14 bases remaining between them. The germline gives CDR1 DFQATT, CDR2 SNEGSKA (reference sequence). This CDR3 is 14 amino acids long.

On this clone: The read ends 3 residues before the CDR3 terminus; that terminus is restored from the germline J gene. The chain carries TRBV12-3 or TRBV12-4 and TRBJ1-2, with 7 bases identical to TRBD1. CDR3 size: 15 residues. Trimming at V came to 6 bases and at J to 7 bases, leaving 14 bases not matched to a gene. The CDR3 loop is CASRADREGKSGYTF. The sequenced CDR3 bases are TGTGCCAGCAGGGCAGACAGGGAGGGCAAGTCTGGC.